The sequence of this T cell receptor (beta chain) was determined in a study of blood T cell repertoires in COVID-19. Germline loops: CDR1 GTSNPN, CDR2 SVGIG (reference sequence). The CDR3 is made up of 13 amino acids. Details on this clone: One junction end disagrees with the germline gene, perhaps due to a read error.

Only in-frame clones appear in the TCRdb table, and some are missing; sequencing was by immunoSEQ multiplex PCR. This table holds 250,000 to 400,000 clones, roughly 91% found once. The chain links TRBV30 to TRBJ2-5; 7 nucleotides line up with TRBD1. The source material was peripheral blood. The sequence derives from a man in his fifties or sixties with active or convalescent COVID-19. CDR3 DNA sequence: TGTGCCTGGAGTGCCTTCTTACAGGGGATACCACACTTC. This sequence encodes CAWSAFLQGIPHF.